The 32 T cell receptor beta chains in this list originate from one sample, sequenced in a study of graft-versus-host responses after intestinal transplantation. This table comes from immunoSEQ multiplex PCR, and its TCRdb copy is limited to in-frame clones, with some not included. The repertoire holds some 140,000 clones, with about nine tenths as singletons. Their antigens remain unidentified. The specimen comprised unstimulated CD4+ T cells sorted from spleen or lymph node cells, sampled before intestinal transplant. Receptors originate from a human donor who received an intestinal transplant.

The chain is built from TRBV7-3 and TRBJ2-1, with D perhaps matching TRBD1 (5 bases). The CDR3 extends over 13 amino acids. Germline assignment: CDR1 SGHTA and CDR2 FQGTGA. V dropped 5 bases and J dropped 5 bases, with 10 bases sitting between them. The CDR3: CASSQGLDNEQFF. DNA for the CDR3: TGTGCCAGCAGCCAGGGCCTAGACAATGAGCAGTTCTTC.

For this clone: The junction shows a germline mismatch at one end, possibly a read error. The chain has TRBV11-1 and TRBJ2-1; 10 positions agree with TRBD2. CDR1 and CDR2 from the germline V gene are SGHAT and FQDESV (reference sequence). The CDR3 runs 13 residues. CDR3 DNA: TGTGCCAGCAACTTAGCGGGAGGAAGTCCGCAGTTCTTC. This translates into CASNLAGGSPQFF. The full variable domain, rest sourced from reference TRBV11-1 and TRBJ2-1, is EAEVAQSPRYKITEKSQAVAFWCDPISGHATLYWYRQILGQGPELLVQFQDESVVDDSQLPKDRFSAERLKGVDSTLKIQPAELGDSAMYLCASNLAGGSPQFFGPGTRLTVL.

The table lists this clone with a few counts. The rearrangement uses TRBV5-4 and TRBJ1-4; no definite D call. Trimming stripped 1 base from V and 7 bases from J, with 11 bases between. CDR3 length: 14 residues. CDR1 and CDR2 (germline): SGHNT, YYREEE (reference sequence). CDR3 in DNA: TGTGCCAGCAGCTTGTCCCTTGTTGGTGAAAAACTGTTTTTT. The encoded protein is CASSLSLVGEKLFF.

The genes are TRBV2 and TRBJ2-1; D possibly corresponds to TRBD2 (6 bases). CDR3 length equals 16 residues. Germline CDR1 is SNHLY and CDR2 is FYNNEI. Trimming pared 0 bases from V and 4 bases from J, leaving 13 bases between. As DNA, the CDR3 is TGTGCCAGCAGTGAAGCGCTGGGGGAGGTATACAATGAGCAGTTCTTC. It is translated as CASSEALGEVYNEQFF.

This clone has more than one count but fewer than ten. The genes are TRBV2 and TRBJ2-2, with D perhaps TRBD2 (5 bases). The V end was cut by 5 bases, the J end by 5 bases, with 12 bases between. CDR1 and CDR2 (germline): SNHLY, FYNNEI. The CDR3 totals 14 residues. CDR3 nucleotides: TGTGCCAGCAGTAGGGAGCTGGGAACCGGGGAGCTGTTTTTT. Its protein is CASSRELGTGELFF.

The chain is built from TRBV7-6 and TRBJ2-3, with D possibly being TRBD1 (5 bases). CDR1 and CDR2 (germline): SGHVS, FNYEAQ. V shed 1 base and J shed 2 bases, with 7 bases lying between them. The CDR3 is 14 amino acids. CDR3 protein: CASSLEGLTDTQYF. CDR3 nucleotide sequence: TGTGCCAGCAGCTTAGAGGGGCTCACAGATACGCAGTATTTT.

DNA of the CDR3: TGTGCCAGCAGTCTCTTTCAAGAGACCCAGTACTTC. Residues: CASSLFQETQYF. The chain recombines TRBV28 with TRBJ2-5; D call uncertain. The CDR3 contains 12 residues. V dropped 5 bases and J dropped 2 bases, with 6 bases sitting between them. Looked up from germline, CDR1 is MDHEN and CDR2 is SYDVKM. Drawing the rest from reference TRBV28 and TRBJ2-5, the complete variable domain is DVKVTQSSRYLVKRTGEKVFLECVQDMDHENMFWYRQDPGLGLRLIYFSYDVKMKEKGDIPEGYSVSREKKERFSLILESASTNQTSMYLCASSLFQETQYFGPGTRLLVL.

This chain connects TRBV14 to TRBJ1-1, with unresolved D. Trimming removed 4 bases from V and 0 bases from J, with 12 bases in between. CDR1 SGHDN and CDR2 FVKESK come from the germline V gene. The CDR3 has 15 residues. Here the CDR3 DNA reads TGTGCCAGCAGCCCCCGATTCGGAATGAACACTGAAGCTTTCTTT. Amino acids: CASSPRFGMNTEAFF.

This clone has only one observation. The rearrangement uses TRBV11-2 and TRBJ2-6; D might be TRBD1 (6 bases). V was clipped by 4 bases and J by 4 bases, with 11 bases between them. This CDR3 has 15 residues. Germline V gene data show CDR1 as SGHAT and CDR2 as FQNNGV. CDR3 DNA sequence: TGTGCCAGCAGCTCGACAGGTCGCGGGGCCAACGTCCTGACTTTC. Encoded protein: CASSSTGRGANVLTF.

This rearrangement joins TRBV9 to TRBJ2-1; TRBD2 aligns across 12 bases. Trimming took 4 bases from V and 1 from J; bases not matched to a gene: 3. This CDR3 spans 16 amino acids. Germline V lookup: CDR1 SGDLS, CDR2 YYNGEE. For the CDR3, the DNA is TGTGCCAGCAGCTCTGGGACTAGCGGGTCCTACAATGAGCAGTTCTTC. Encoded protein: CASSSGTSGSYNEQFF.

This clone was seen only once. This chain joins TRBV29-1 and TRBJ2-3; 10 bases are a match to TRBD2. The CDR3 is made up of 14 amino acids. Looked up from germline, CDR1 is SQVTM and CDR2 is ANQGSEA. V dropped 6 bases and J dropped 2; count of bases not matched to a gene: 5. CDR3 nucleotide sequence: TGCAGCGTCGACACTAGCGGGGTCACAGATACGCAGTATTTT. It translates to CSVDTSGVTDTQYF.

The chain combines TRBV6-1 with TRBJ1-4; no definite D call. Germline CDR1 and CDR2: MNHNS and SASEGT. CDR3 length equals 14 residues. Trimming shortened V by 8 bases and J by 10 bases, and 20 bases separated the two germline ends. CDR3: CASLLRPAAGKLFF. DNA of the CDR3: TGTGCCAGCTTATTGAGGCCAGCCGCGGGAAAACTGTTTTTT.

This chain uses TRBV6-1 with TRBJ1-2; no clear D. V was cut by 3 bases and J by 0 bases, with 11 bases left in between. This CDR3 is 15 amino acids long. CDR1 and CDR2 (germline): MNHNS, SASEGT. The CDR3, as DNA: TGTGCCAGCAGTGACATGCGGCTTACTAACTATGGCTACACCTTC. This encodes CASSDMRLTNYGYTF.

The chain links TRBV30 to TRBJ1-3; D remains unclear. Trimming left V 5 bases short and J 0 bases short, with 14 bases between. CDR3 length equals 15 residues. Germline lookup yields CDR1 GTSNPN and CDR2 SVGIG (reference sequence). The CDR3 loop reads CAWGKRVSSGNTIYF. CDR3 nucleotide sequence: TGTGCCTGGGGTAAACGGGTTAGCTCTGGAAACACCATATATTTT.

The J gene is TRBJ1-2, the V gene TRBV7-6; tentatively, D is TRBD1 (5 bases). Trimming stripped 5 bases from V and 5 bases from J, with 12 bases between. This CDR3 contains 13 residues. Germline-derived CDR1 and CDR2 are SGHVS and FNYEAQ. As DNA, the CDR3 is TGTGCCAGCAGCCGCGAGGGACCTTATGGCTACACCTTC. Amino acids: CASSREGPYGYTF.

The rearrangement uses TRBV20-1 and TRBJ2-1, with D possibly matching TRBD2 (5 bases). This CDR3 contains 11 residues. With 3 bases removed from V and 8 bases from J, the gap between germline ends came to 8 bases. Germline CDR1 reads DFQATT; CDR2 reads SNEGSKA (reference sequence). The CDR3 sequence is CSASTSDEQFF. The CDR3 DNA sequence: TGCAGTGCTAGCACTAGTGATGAGCAGTTCTTC.

The V and J genes are TRBV5-5 and TRBJ2-7; no definite D call. The germline CDR1 and CDR2 sequences are SGHKS and YYEKEE (reference sequence). Trimming stripped 2 bases from V and 3 bases from J, with 15 bases between. The CDR3 is 15 amino acids. The CDR3 is CASSFNHDINYEQYF. The CDR3 nucleotides are TGTGCCAGCAGCTTTAATCATGACATTAACTACGAGCAGTACTTC.

The chain uses TRBV4-3 and TRBJ1-2, with D perhaps TRBD1 (6 bases). V lost 0 bases and J lost 7, with 12 bases in between. Germline lookup yields CDR1 LGHNA and CDR2 YSLEER. The length of the CDR3 is 14 residues. CDR3 in amino acids: CASSQEYRVIGYTF. CDR3 bases: TGCGCCAGCAGCCAAGAGTACAGGGTGATTGGCTACACCTTC.

This clone was picked up one time. The chain employs TRBV7-2 and TRBJ1-4, with D unresolved. The germline gives CDR1 SGHTA, CDR2 FQGNSA. The CDR3 is 14 residues long. V was pared by 1 base and J by 3 bases, with 6 bases between. CDR3 nucleotides: TGTGCCAGCAGCTTAGGACGGGCTAATGAAAAACTGTTTTTT. Its translation is CASSLGRANEKLFF.

The V and J genes are TRBV5-4 and TRBJ2-1; 11 bases align to TRBD1. The CDR3 length is 15 residues. V was clipped by 4 bases and J by 5 bases; unmatched bases: 5. CDR1 is SGHNT, CDR2 YYREEE, per germline (reference sequence). CDR3 sequence reads: CASSLVDRGHNEQFF. CDR3 in DNA: TGTGCCAGCAGCCTTGTGGACAGGGGGCACAATGAGCAGTTCTTC. Filled out from reference TRBV5-4 and TRBJ2-1, the complete variable domain reads ETGVTQSPTHLIKTRGQQVTLRCSSQSGHNTVSWYQQALGQGPQFIFQYYREEENGRGNFPPRFSGLQFPNYSSELNVNALELDDSALYLCASSLVDRGHNEQFFGPGTRLTVL.

The chain combines TRBV2 with TRBJ2-1, with TRBD1 matching 10 bases. Losses at the gene ends were 7 bases for V and 6 bases for J; bases not matched to a gene: 3. The CDR3 covers 13 residues. Per germline, CDR1 SNHLY and CDR2 FYNNEI. The CDR3 nucleotides are TGTGCCAGCACCCGGGACAGGGGCAATGAGCAGTTCTTC. It encodes CASTRDRGNEQFF.

The chain joins TRBV6-5 to TRBJ2-7, with D maybe TRBD2 (6 bases). CDR3 length equals 16 residues. V was pared by 0 bases and J by 3 bases, with 15 bases between. Germline lookup yields CDR1 MNHEY and CDR2 SVGAGI. The CDR3 DNA follows: TGTGCCAGCAGTTACTCCGTGGTTCGAGCGGGCTACGAGCAGTACTTC. Amino acid sequence: CASSYSVVRAGYEQYF.

The rearrangement uses TRBV28 and TRBJ2-3; D perhaps matches TRBD1 (6 bases). CDR1 and CDR2 from the germline V gene are MDHEN and SYDVKM. This CDR3 contains 14 residues. V shed 6 bases and J shed 3 bases, with 13 bases lying between them. CDR3: CASSRGTGTDTQYF. The CDR3 region has the DNA TGTGCCAGCAGCCGTGGAACAGGGACAGATACGCAGTATTTT.

The chain joins TRBV5-1 to TRBJ2-3; 13 bases are shared with TRBD2. The CDR3 consists of 17 residues. Germline V CDR1 and CDR2: SGHRS, YFSETQ. J was trimmed by 4 bases and V by 0 bases; bases with no gene match: 5. CDR3: CASSLGTSGSPSDTQYF. The CDR3 DNA sequence: TGCGCCAGCAGCTTGGGGACTAGCGGGAGCCCCTCAGATACGCAGTATTTT.

The chain joins TRBV7-9 to TRBJ2-3; D is possibly TRBD1 or TRBD2 (5 bases each). The CDR3 is made up of 15 amino acids. With 3 bases removed from V and 4 bases from J, the gap between germline ends came to 14 bases. Germline V gene data show CDR1 as SEHNR and CDR2 as FQNEAQ (reference sequence). This CDR3 is CASSLGTVPADTQYF. In nucleotides, the CDR3 is TGTGCCAGCAGCTTGGGGACGGTGCCAGCAGATACGCAGTATTTT.

The gene calls are TRBV7-3 and TRBJ2-3, with 11 positions matching TRBD2. CDR3 length: 15 amino acids. Germline V gene lookup returns CDR1 SGHTA and CDR2 FQGTGA. After removal of 3 bases from V and 7 bases from J, the junction contained 6 bases not matched to a gene. CDR3 nucleotides: TGTGCCAGCAGCTTTAGCGGGAGGGCTGGTCATACGCAGTATTTT. Amino acid sequence: CASSFSGRAGHTQYF. The full variable domain, its missing parts supplied by reference TRBV7-3 and TRBJ2-3, is GAGVSQTPSNKVTEKGKYVELRCDPISGHTALYWYRQSLGQGPEFLIYFQGTGAADDSGLPNDRFFAVRPEGSVSTLKIQRTERGDSAVYLCASSFSGRAGHTQYFGPGTRLTVL.

The CDR3 DNA reads TGTGCCACCAGCAGAGAGACAGGGCGGAGTAAAGTACTGTTTTTT. Encoded protein: CATSRETGRSKVLFF. The genes are TRBV15 and TRBJ1-4, with 7 bases aligning to TRBD1. The germline V gene has CDR1 LNHNV and CDR2 YYDKDF (reference sequence). CDR3 length: 15 residues. J lost 13 bases, V lost 0 bases, and 11 bases had no gene match.

Comment on this clone: The sample contains more than one DNA sequence encoding this CDR3. The chain uses TRBV4-1 and TRBJ2-5, with TRBD1 identical over 11 bases. Germline V gene lookup returns CDR1 MGHRA and CDR2 YSYEKL. Losses at the gene ends were 0 bases for V and 6 bases for J; bases not matched to a gene: 18. CDR3 length: 20 residues. This CDR3 reads CASSQDGDRGFSSGRKTQYF. The CDR3 bases are TGCGCCAGCAGCCAAGATGGGGACAGGGGGTTCTCTAGCGGAAGAAAGACCCAGTACTTC.

This chain links TRBV27 with TRBJ2-3, with D perhaps TRBD2 (5 bases). Germline V CDR1 and CDR2: MNHEY, SMNVEV (reference sequence). V lost 6 bases, J lost 1 base, and 14 bases lay in between. The CDR3 totals 15 residues. The CDR3 DNA reads TGTGCCAGCAGGAGGACTGGCCTCGGCACAGATACGCAGTATTTT. This encodes CASRRTGLGTDTQYF.

This clone was seen only once. The chain joins TRBV28 to TRBJ2-7; tentative D call: TRBD2 (6 bases). The V end lost 5 bases, the J end lost 3 bases, and 14 bases lay between the germline ends. CDR3 length: 14 amino acids. Per germline, CDR1 MDHEN and CDR2 SYDVKM. The chain's CDR3 is CASSQGLGGYEQYF. CDR3 sequence (DNA): TGTGCCAGCAGTCAGGGACTCGGGGGCTACGAGCAGTACTTC. The variable domain in full, with the rest retrieved from reference TRBV28 and TRBJ2-7, is DVKVTQSSRYLVKRTGEKVFLECVQDMDHENMFWYRQDPGLGLRLIYFSYDVKMKEKGDIPEGYSVSREKKERFSLILESASTNQTSMYLCASSQGLGGYEQYFGPGTRLTVT.

The chain joins TRBV5-4 to TRBJ1-6, with 7 bases identical to TRBD1. The CDR3 contains 15 residues. Germline V gene sequence: CDR1 SGHNT, CDR2 YYREEE (reference sequence). The V and J ends lost 0 bases and 6 bases, in that order; junction bases with no gene match: 3. In DNA, the CDR3 is TGTGCCAGCAGCTTGGCAGGGGGATTTAATTCACCCCTCCACTTT. Protein sequence: CASSLAGGFNSPLHF.

The chain carries TRBV5-4 and TRBJ1-4; 9 bases match TRBD1. CDR1 is SGHNT and CDR2 is YYREEE in the germline V gene (reference sequence). The V and J ends lost 3 bases and 5 bases, in that order; junction bases with no gene match: 2. The CDR3 is 14 residues long. The CDR3 here is CASSSGTGNEKLFF. In DNA form, the CDR3 reads TGTGCCAGCAGCTCCGGGACAGGGAATGAAAAACTGTTTTTT.